The clone carrying this TCR beta chain appeared a few times. As yet, its antigen is unknown. The CDR3 covers 15 residues. CDR1 and CDR2 from the germline V gene are SGHRS and YFSETQ. V gave up 0 bases and J gave up 2 bases, with 12 bases separating them. 13 Jbeta primers and 60 Vbeta primers were used for the PCR. Some clones are missing from TCRdb's copy, which holds only in-frame ones; the method was immunoSEQ multiplex PCR. The sample consists of around 90,000 clones, approximately 86% of them appearing once. The sample is drawn from a study of cytomegalovirus exposure and HLA in healthy donors. Broader study findings: A later analysis revealed that TCR association rates differed between HLA loci, peaking at DRB1 and bottoming out at HLA-C.

The V and J genes are TRBV5-1 and TRBJ2-7; D might be TRBD1 (5 bases). The TCR originated in a man aged 25-40 years in good health and CMV-seropositive. Specimen: PBMCs. The CDR3 protein is CASSLEWTNPYEQYF. CDR3 bases: TGCGCCAGCAGCTTGGAGTGGACAAATCCCTACGAGCAGTACTTC. Supplemented by reference TRBV5-1 and TRBJ2-7, the full variable domain reads KAGVTQTPRYLIKTRGQQVTLSCSPISGHRSVSWYQQTPGQGLQFLFEYFSETQRNKGNFPGRFSGRQFSNSRSEMNVSTLELGDSALYLCASSLEWTNPYEQYFGPGTRLTVT.